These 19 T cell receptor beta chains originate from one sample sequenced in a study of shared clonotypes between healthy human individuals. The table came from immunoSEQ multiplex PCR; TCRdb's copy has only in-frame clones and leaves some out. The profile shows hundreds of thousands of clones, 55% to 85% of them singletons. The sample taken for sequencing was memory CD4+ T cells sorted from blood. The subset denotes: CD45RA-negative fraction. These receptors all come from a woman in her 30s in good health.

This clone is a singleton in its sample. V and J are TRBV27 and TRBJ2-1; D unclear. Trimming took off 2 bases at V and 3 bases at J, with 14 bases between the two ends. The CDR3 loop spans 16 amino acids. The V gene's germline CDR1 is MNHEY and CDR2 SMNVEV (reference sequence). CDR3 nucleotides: TGTGCCAGCAGTTTAGGCCCAGCGAGTGGCTACAATGAGCAGTTCTTC. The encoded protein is CASSLGPASGYNEQFF.

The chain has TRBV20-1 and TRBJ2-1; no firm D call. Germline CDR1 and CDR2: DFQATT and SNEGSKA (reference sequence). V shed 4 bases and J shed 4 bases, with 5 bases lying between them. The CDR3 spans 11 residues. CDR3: CSAKAYNEQFF. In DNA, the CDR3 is TGCAGTGCTAAAGCATACAATGAGCAGTTCTTC.

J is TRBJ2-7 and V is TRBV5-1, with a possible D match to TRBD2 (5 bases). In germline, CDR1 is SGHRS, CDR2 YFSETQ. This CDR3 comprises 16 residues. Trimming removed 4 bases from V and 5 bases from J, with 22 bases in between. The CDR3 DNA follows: TGCGCCAGCAGCCCGGCATATGGGAGTAGGGTCCACGAGCAGTACTTC. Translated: CASSPAYGSRVHEQYF.

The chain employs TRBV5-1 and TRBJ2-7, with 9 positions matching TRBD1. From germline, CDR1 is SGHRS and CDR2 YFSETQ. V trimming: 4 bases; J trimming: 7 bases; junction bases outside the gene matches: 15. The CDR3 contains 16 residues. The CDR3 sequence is CASSSRGGQGTSEQYF. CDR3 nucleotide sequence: TGCGCCAGCAGCAGTCGAGGGGGACAGGGAACGAGTGAGCAGTACTTC.

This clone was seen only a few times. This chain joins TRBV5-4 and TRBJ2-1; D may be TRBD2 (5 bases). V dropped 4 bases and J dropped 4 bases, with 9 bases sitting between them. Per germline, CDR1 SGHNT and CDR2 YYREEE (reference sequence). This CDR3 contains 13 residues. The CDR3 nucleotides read TGTGCCAGCAGCCCCCGGGGTTACAATGAGCAGTTCTTC. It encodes CASSPRGYNEQFF.

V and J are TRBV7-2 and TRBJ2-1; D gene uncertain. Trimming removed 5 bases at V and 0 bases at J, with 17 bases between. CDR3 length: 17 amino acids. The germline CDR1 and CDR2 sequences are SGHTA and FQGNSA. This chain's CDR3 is CASSNRRGRGSYNEQFF. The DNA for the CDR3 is TGTGCCAGCAGCAACCGCAGAGGCCGAGGCTCCTACAATGAGCAGTTCTTC.

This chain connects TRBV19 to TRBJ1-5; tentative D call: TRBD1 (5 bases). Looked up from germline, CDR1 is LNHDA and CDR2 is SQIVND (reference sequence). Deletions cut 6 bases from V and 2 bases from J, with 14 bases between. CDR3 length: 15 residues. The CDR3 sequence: CASRSPGLGNQPQHF. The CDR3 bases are TGTGCCAGTAGATCTCCGGGACTAGGCAATCAGCCCCAGCATTTT.

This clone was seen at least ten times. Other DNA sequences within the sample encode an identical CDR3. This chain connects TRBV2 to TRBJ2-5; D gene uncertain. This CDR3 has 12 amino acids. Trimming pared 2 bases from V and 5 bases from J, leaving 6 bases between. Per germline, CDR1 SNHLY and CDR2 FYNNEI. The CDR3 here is CASSERRETQYF. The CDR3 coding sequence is TGTGCCAGCAGTGAACGACGGGAGACCCAGTACTTC.

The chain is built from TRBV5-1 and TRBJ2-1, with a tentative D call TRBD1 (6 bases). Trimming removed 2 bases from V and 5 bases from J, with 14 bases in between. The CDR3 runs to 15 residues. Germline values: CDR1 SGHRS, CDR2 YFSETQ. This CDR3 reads CASSLERDTHNEQFF. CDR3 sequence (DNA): TGCGCCAGCAGCTTAGAACGGGACACCCACAATGAGCAGTTCTTC.

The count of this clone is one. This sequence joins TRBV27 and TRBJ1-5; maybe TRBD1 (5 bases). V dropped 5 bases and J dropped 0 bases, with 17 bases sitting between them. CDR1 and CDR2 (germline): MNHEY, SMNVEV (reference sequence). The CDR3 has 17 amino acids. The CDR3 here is CASSPAFDRYSNQPQHF. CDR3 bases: TGTGCCAGCAGTCCCGCCTTTGACAGATATAGCAATCAGCCCCAGCATTTT.

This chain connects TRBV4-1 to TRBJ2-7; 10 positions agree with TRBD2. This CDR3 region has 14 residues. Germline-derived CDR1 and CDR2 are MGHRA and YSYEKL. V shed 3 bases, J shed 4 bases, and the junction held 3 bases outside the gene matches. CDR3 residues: CASSQLAGVYEQYF. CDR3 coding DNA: TGCGCCAGCAGCCAGCTAGCGGGGGTGTACGAGCAGTACTTC.

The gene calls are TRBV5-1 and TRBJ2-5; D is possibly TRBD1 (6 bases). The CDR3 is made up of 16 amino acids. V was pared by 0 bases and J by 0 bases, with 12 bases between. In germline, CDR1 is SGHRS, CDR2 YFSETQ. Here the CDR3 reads CASSLEGTTYQETQYF. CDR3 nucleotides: TGCGCCAGCAGCTTGGAGGGGACAACGTACCAAGAGACCCAGTACTTC.

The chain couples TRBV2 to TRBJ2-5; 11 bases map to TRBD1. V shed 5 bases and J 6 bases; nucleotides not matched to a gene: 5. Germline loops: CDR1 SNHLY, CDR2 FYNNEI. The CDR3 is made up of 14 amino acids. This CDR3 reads CASSPDRGHQTQYF. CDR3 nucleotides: TGTGCCAGCAGTCCGGACAGGGGGCATCAGACCCAGTACTTC. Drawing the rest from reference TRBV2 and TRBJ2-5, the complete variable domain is EPEVTQTPSHQVTQMGQEVILRCVPISNHLYFYWYRQILGQKVEFLVSFYNNEISEKSEIFDDQFSVERPDGSNFTLKIRSTKLEDSAMYFCASSPDRGHQTQYFGPGTRLLVL.

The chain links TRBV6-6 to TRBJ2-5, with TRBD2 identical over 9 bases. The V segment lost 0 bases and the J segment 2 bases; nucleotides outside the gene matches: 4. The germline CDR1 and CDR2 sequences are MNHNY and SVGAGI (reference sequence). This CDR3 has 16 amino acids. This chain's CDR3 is CASSYSRREGQETQYF. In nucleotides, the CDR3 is TGTGCCAGCAGTTACTCACGGCGGGAGGGACAAGAGACCCAGTACTTC.

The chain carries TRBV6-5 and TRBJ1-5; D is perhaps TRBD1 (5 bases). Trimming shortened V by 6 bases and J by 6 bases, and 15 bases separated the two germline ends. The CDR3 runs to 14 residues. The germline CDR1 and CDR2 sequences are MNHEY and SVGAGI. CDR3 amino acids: CASSPQGGSQPQHF. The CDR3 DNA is TGTGCCAGCAGCCCCCAGGGCGGGAGTCAGCCCCAGCATTTT.

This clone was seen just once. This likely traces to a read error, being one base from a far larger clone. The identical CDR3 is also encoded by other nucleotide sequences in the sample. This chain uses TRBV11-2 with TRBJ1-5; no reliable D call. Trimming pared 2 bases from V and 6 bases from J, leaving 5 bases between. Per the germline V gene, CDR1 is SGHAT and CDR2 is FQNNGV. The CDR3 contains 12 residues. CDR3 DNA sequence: TGTGCCAGCAGCTTAAGTGGTCAGCCCCAGCATTTT. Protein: CASSLSGQPQHF.

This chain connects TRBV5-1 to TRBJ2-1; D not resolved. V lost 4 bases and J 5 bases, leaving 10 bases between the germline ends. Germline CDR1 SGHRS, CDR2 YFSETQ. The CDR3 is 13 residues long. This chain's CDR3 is CASSPWGNNEQFF. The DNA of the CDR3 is TGCGCCAGCAGCCCTTGGGGAAACAATGAGCAGTTCTTC.

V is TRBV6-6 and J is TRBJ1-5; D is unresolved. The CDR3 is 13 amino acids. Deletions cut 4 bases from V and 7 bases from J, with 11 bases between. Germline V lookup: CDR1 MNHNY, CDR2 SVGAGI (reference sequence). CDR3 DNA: TGTGCCAGCAGTTCAACCCCAGTCCAGCCCCAGCATTTT. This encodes CASSSTPVQPQHF.

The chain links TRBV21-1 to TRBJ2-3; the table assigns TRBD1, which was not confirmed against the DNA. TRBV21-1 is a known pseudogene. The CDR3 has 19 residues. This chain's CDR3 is CASKVTGGIIGPCTDTQYF. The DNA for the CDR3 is TGTGCCAGCAAGGTGACAGGGGGAATCATCGGACCCTGCACAGATACGCAGTATTTT.